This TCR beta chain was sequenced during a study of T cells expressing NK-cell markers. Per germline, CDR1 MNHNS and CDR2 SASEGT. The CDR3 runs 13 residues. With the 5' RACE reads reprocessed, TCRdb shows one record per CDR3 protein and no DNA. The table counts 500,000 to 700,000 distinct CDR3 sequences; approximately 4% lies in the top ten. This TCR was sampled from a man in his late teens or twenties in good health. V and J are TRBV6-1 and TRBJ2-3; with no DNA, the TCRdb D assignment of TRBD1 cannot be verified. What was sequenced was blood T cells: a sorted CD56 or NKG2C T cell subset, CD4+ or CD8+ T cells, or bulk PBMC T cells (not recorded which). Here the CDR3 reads CASSRTGADTQYF.